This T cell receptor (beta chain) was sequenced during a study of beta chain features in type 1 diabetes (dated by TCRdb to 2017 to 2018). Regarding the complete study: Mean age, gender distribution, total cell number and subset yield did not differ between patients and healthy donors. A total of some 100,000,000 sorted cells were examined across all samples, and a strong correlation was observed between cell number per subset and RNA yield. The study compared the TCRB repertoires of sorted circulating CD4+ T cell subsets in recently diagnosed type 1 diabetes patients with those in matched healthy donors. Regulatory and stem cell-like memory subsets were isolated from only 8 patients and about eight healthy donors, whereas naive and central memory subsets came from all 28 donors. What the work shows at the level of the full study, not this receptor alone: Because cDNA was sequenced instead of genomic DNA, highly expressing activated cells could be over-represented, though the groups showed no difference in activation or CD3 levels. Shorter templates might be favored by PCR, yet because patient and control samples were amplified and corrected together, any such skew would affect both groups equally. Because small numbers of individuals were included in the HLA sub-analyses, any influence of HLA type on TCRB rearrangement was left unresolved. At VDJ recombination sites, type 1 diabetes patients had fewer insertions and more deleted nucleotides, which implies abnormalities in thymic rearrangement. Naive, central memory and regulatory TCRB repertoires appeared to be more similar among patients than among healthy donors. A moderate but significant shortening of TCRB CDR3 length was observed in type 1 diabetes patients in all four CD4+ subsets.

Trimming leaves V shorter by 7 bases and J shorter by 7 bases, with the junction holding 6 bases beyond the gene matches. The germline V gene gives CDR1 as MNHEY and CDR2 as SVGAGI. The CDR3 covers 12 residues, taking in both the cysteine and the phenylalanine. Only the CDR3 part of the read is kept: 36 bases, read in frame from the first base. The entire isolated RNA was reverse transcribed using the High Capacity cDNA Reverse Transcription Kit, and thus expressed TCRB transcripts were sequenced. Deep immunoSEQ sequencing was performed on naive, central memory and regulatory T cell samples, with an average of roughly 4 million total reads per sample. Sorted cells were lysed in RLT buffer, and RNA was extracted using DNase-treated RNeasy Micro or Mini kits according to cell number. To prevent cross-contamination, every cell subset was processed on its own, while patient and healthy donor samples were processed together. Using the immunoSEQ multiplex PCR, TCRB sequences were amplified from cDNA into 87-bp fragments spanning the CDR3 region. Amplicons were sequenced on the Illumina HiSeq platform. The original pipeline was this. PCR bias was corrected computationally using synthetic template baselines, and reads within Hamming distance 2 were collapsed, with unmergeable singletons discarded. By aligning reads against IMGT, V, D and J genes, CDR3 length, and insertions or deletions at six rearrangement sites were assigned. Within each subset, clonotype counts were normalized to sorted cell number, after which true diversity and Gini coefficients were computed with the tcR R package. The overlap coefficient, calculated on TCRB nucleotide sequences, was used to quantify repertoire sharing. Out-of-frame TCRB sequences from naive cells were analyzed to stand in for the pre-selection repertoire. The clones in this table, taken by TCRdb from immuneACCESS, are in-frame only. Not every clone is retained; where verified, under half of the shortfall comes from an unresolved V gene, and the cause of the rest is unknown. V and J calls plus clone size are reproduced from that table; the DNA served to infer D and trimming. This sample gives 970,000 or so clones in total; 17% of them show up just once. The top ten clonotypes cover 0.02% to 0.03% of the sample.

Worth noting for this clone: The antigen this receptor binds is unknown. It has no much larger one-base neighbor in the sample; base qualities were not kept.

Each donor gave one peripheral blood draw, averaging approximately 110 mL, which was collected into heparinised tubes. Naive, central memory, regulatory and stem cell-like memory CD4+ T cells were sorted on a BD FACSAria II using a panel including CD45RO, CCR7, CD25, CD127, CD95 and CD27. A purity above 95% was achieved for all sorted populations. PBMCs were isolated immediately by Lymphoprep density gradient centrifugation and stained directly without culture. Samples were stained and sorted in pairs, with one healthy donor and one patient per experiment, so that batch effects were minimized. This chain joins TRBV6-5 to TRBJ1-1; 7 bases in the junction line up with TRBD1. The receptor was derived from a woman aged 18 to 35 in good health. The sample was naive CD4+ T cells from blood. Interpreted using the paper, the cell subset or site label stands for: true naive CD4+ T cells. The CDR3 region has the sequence CASTDRAFEAFF. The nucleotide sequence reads TGTGCCAGCACCGACAGGGCGTTTGAAGCTTTCTTT.